A single sample is the source of the 24 T cell receptor beta chains below, sequenced in a study of vaccination effects on CD4 cells after COVID-19. TCRdb's table, derived via immunoSEQ multiplex PCR, lists solely in-frame clones and lacks some. The repertoire has approximately 30,000 clones, over 55% of them found once; the top ten carry 8.7%. Their antigens remain unidentified. Viral peptide pools were used in the ViraFEST assay to expand antigen-specific CD4+ T cells, and sequencing came afterward. At the end of about 10 days of culture, CD4+ T cells were isolated. Each participant received a vaccine that was either BNT162b2 or mRNA-1273, given as two doses. Sequences were derived from CD4+ T cells from PBMCs cultured with SARS-CoV-2 spike peptides, sampled after COVID-19 vaccination. These receptor sequences come from a human donor who received a COVID-19 vaccine.

This clone came up a few times. The genes are TRBV28 and TRBJ1-3; 8 bases fit TRBD1. V dropped 4 bases and J dropped 5; count of bases not matched to a gene: 13. The CDR3 is 17 amino acids. Germline CDR1 and CDR2: MDHEN and SYDVKM. The CDR3, as DNA: TGTGCCAGCAGTTCCCGCGGAGGGGACAGGCCGAGAAACACCATATATTTT. It yields the protein CASSSRGGDRPRNTIYF. Looking up the rest from reference TRBV28 and TRBJ1-3 gives the full variable domain: DVKVTQSSRYLVKRTGEKVFLECVQDMDHENMFWYRQDPGLGLRLIYFSYDVKMKEKGDIPEGYSVSREKKERFSLILESASTNQTSMYLCASSSRGGDRPRNTIYFGEGSWLTVV.

The chain links TRBV6-6 to TRBJ2-4; 12 bases map to TRBD1. Germline V gives CDR1 MNHNY, CDR2 SVGAGI (reference sequence). CDR3 length: 16 amino acids. V dropped 0 bases and J dropped 8; count of bases not matched to a gene: 5. Here the CDR3 DNA reads TGTGCCAGCAGTTACTCGGGACAGGGGGCGCGGGACATTCAGTACTTC. Translating it yields CASSYSGQGARDIQYF.

V usage is TRBV10-1 and J usage is TRBJ2-7, with 12 bases that match TRBD2. This CDR3 has 19 amino acids. Trimming at V came to 2 bases and at J to 2 bases, leaving 13 bases not matched to a gene. Looked up from germline, CDR1 is WNHNN and CDR2 is SYGVQD (reference sequence). The CDR3 coding sequence is TGCGCCAGCAGTGAGCCGTTGGTTCGTCGGACTAGCGGGACCTACGAGCAGTACTTC. This gives the protein CASSEPLVRRTSGTYEQYF.

The V and J genes are TRBV6-6 and TRBJ2-7; 8 bases are shared with TRBD1. Germline V lookup: CDR1 MNHNY, CDR2 SVGAGI (reference sequence). Germline trimming cut 7 bases from V and 4 bases from J; bases unmatched to any gene: 9. The CDR3 consists of 14 residues. DNA of the CDR3: TGTGCCAGCATAGACAGGGGTTCTTCGTACGAGCAGTACTTC. It specifies CASIDRGSSYEQYF.

V gene TRBV19 combines with J gene TRBJ1-2; D not resolved. Trimming left V 7 bases short and J 0 bases short, with 18 bases between. The CDR3 totals 16 residues. CDR1 LNHDA and CDR2 SQIVND come from the germline V gene (reference sequence). CDR3 in amino acids: CASIPSGVDANYGYTF. The CDR3 DNA reads TGTGCCAGTATTCCTTCGGGAGTCGACGCTAACTATGGCTACACCTTC.

In this sample, this clone turned up a few times. The chain joins TRBV6-5 to TRBJ1-1, with D possibly being TRBD1 (6 bases). Trimming removed 6 bases at V and 7 bases at J, with 21 bases between. CDR3 length: 15 residues. The germline gives CDR1 MNHEY, CDR2 SVGAGI. CDR3 coding DNA: TGTGCCAGCAGCGAGTCTGGGGGGCGCGTGGGTGAAGCTTTCTTT. Translated, it gives CASSESGGRVGEAFF.

There are a few counts of this clone. V gene TRBV11-1 combines with J gene TRBJ1-1; possible D gene TRBD1, 6 bases. CDR3 length: 14 amino acids. The V and J ends lost 6 bases and 1 base respectively, with 12 bases between them. The germline V gene encodes CDR1 SGHAT and CDR2 FQDESV (reference sequence). CDR3 DNA: TGTGCCAGCAGACGCGGACAGCGGAACACTGAAGCTTTCTTT. Residues: CASRRGQRNTEAFF.

J is TRBJ2-3 and V is TRBV6-1, with TRBD1 as a possible D gene (5 bases). Trimming removed 0 bases at V and 5 bases at J, with 9 bases between. CDR3 size: 14 residues. CDR1 MNHNS and CDR2 SASEGT come from the germline V gene. The CDR3 is CASSEAGVIDTQYF. DNA of the CDR3: TGTGCCAGCAGTGAAGCAGGGGTAATAGATACGCAGTATTTT.

This clone was counted between two and nine times. This sequence joins TRBV11-2 and TRBJ1-4, with 7 bases that match TRBD1. This CDR3 region has 17 residues. V was pared by 4 bases and J by 4 bases, with 12 bases of the junction left unmatched. The germline V gene has CDR1 SGHAT and CDR2 FQNNGV. The chain's CDR3 is CASSSAATGEYNEKLFF. The DNA for the CDR3 is TGTGCCAGCAGCTCAGCCGCTACAGGGGAATATAATGAAAAACTGTTTTTT. Drawing the rest from reference TRBV11-2 and TRBJ1-4, the complete variable domain is EAGVAQSPRYKIIEKRQSVAFWCNPISGHATLYWYQQILGQGPKLLIQFQNNGVVDDSQLPKDRFSAERLKGVDSTLKIQPAKLEDSAVYLCASSSAATGEYNEKLFFGSGTQLSVL.

The chain combines TRBV29-1 with TRBJ1-5; D uncertain. The germline V and J ends were trimmed by 4 bases and 6 bases, with 13 bases remaining between them. The CDR3 consists of 13 residues. CDR1 is SQVTM, CDR2 ANQGSEA, per germline. This chain's CDR3 is CSVVGTEGQPQHF. In DNA, the CDR3 is TGCAGCGTTGTTGGCACAGAAGGTCAGCCCCAGCATTTT.

DNA for the CDR3: TGTGCCAGCAGCCAAGAGTCTCGGGGCATTTGGGAGACCCAGTACTTC. This translates into CASSQESRGIWETQYF. The chain couples TRBV3-1 (or the pseudogene TRBV3-2) to TRBJ2-5; the D gene could be TRBD1 or TRBD2 (5 bases each). Trimming removed 0 bases from V and 5 bases from J, with 16 bases in between. Germline V gene sequence: CDR1 LGHDT, CDR2 YNNKEL (reference sequence). The CDR3 sequence is 16 residues long.

J is TRBJ2-7 and V is TRBV4-1; D is unclear. The CDR3 consists of 14 residues. Trimming shortened V by 3 bases and J by 5 bases, and 14 bases separated the two germline ends. Germline V gives CDR1 MGHRA, CDR2 YSYEKL. The CDR3 DNA is TGCGCCAGCAGCCACCCCCCTTCAGGCCACGAGCAGTACTTC. This gives the protein CASSHPPSGHEQYF.

CDR3 loop: CASSSSDWDTDTQYF. The DNA of the CDR3 is TGTGCCAGCAGCTCATCGGACTGGGACACAGATACGCAGTATTTT. The chain uses TRBV11-2 and TRBJ2-3; TRBD2 might be the D (5 bases). V was clipped by 4 bases and J by 2 bases, with 13 bases between them. Germline values: CDR1 SGHAT, CDR2 FQNNGV. The CDR3 length is 15 residues.

In this sample, this clone turned up once. The chain joins TRBV11-3 to TRBJ2-1; 7 nucleotides match TRBD1. Germline assignment: CDR1 SGHNT and CDR2 YENEEA. V was pared by 0 bases and J by 2 bases, with 4 bases of the junction left unmatched. This CDR3 is 16 amino acids long. This chain's CDR3 is CASSLEAGTAYNEQFF. CDR3 coding DNA: TGTGCCAGCAGCTTAGAAGCCGGGACAGCCTACAATGAGCAGTTCTTC.

This rearrangement joins TRBV9 to TRBJ2-3, with 7 nucleotides matching TRBD1. V gave up 0 bases and J gave up 4 bases; unmatched junction bases: 2. The germline gives CDR1 SGDLS, CDR2 YYNGEE. The CDR3 contains 14 residues. CDR3 in DNA: TGTGCCAGCAGCGTAGTAGGGGGCGCAGATACGCAGTATTTT. Encoded protein: CASSVVGGADTQYF.

This clone is judged medium-sized. This same CDR3 is encoded by further DNA sequences in the sample. The chain combines TRBV30 with TRBJ1-5, with D hard to call. The CDR3 length is 13 residues. The germline V and J ends were trimmed by 0 bases and 4 bases, with 7 bases remaining between them. Germline V gene data show CDR1 as GTSNPN and CDR2 as SVGIG (reference sequence). In DNA form, the CDR3 reads TGTGCCTGGAGTGTACAACGGAATCAGCCCCAGCATTTT. Amino acids: CAWSVQRNQPQHF.

This clone was seen a handful of times. This sequence joins TRBV7-9 and TRBJ1-4; D unresolved. The CDR3 length is 15 residues. The germline V gene has CDR1 SEHNR and CDR2 FQNEAQ (reference sequence). Trimming cost V 1 base and J 5 bases, with 11 bases left between them. The CDR3 is CASSLEWTENEKLFF. Written as DNA, the CDR3 is TGTGCCAGCAGCTTAGAATGGACGGAGAATGAAAAACTGTTTTTT.

The chain couples TRBV29-1 to TRBJ1-4; a weak D match, TRBD1 (6 bases). V gave up 6 bases and J gave up 8 bases, with 19 bases separating them. The CDR3 consists of 14 residues. Germline CDR1 reads SQVTM; CDR2 reads ANQGSEA. The DNA for the CDR3 is TGCAGCGTGGGGGAGGGGGTCAGGGAGGAAAAACTGTTTTTT. This sequence encodes CSVGEGVREEKLFF.

The genes are TRBV5-5 and TRBJ2-2; 13 bases agree with TRBD2. The CDR3 sequence is 17 residues long. Germline CDR1 SGHKS, CDR2 YYEKEE (reference sequence). The ends lost 3 bases at V and 5 bases at J; junction bases unmatched: 7. CDR3: CASSSGLAGVSTGELFF. In nucleotides, the CDR3 is TGTGCCAGCAGCTCTGGACTAGCGGGAGTTTCGACCGGGGAGCTGTTTTTT.

The table lists this clone with a few counts. This chain uses TRBV5-4 with TRBJ1-1; D unclear. The CDR3 runs to 14 residues. Per germline, CDR1 SGHNT and CDR2 YYREEE (reference sequence). Trimming removed 2 bases at V and 1 base at J, with 9 bases between. Here the CDR3 reads CASSLGGENTEAFF. The CDR3 nucleotides read TGTGCCAGCAGCTTAGGAGGCGAGAACACTGAAGCTTTCTTT.

The genes are TRBV6-4 and TRBJ2-1; D is possibly TRBD1 (5 bases). Germline assignment: CDR1 MRHNA and CDR2 SNTAGT. CDR3 length equals 15 residues. V was clipped by 6 bases and J by 1 base, with 13 bases between them. The CDR3 region has the DNA TGTGCCAGCAGCCCCCAGGGTAGGTCCTACAATGAGCAGTTCTTC. It specifies CASSPQGRSYNEQFF.

The V call is TRBV2, the J call TRBJ2-7; D remains unclear. CDR1 is SNHLY and CDR2 is FYNNEI in the germline V gene. V was cut by 6 bases and J by 0 bases, with 15 bases left in between. This CDR3 contains 15 residues. The DNA of the CDR3 is TGTGCCAGCAGCAGTCTAGGGCCTAGCTCCTACGAGCAGTACTTC. This gives the protein CASSSLGPSSYEQYF.

This rearrangement joins TRBV27 to TRBJ1-1; 9 bases line up with TRBD1. This CDR3 comprises 14 residues. With 4 bases clipped from V and 5 bases from J, the junction kept 5 bases outside the gene matches. CDR1 is MNHEY and CDR2 is SMNVEV in the germline V gene (reference sequence). CDR3 sequence (DNA): TGTGCCAGCAGTTCCATGACAGGGGGAACTGAAGCTTTCTTT. This sequence encodes CASSSMTGGTEAFF.

The genes are TRBV19 and TRBJ2-5, with D possibly TRBD1 on 5 matching bases. CDR1 is LNHDA and CDR2 is SQIVND in the germline V gene (reference sequence). Trimming took off 3 bases at V and 4 bases at J, with 9 bases between the two ends. The CDR3 is 13 amino acids. CDR3 amino acids: CASSMGRAETQYF. The DNA for the CDR3 is TGTGCCAGTAGTATGGGCAGGGCAGAGACCCAGTACTTC.